This T cell receptor beta chain was found in a study of cytomegalovirus exposure and HLA in healthy donors. Broader study findings: TCR sequences were mostly rare, though some public TCRs occurred in many donors. Certain indistinguishable V segments, among them TRBV6-2 and TRBV6-3, were excluded.

A note on this clone: What it recognizes is unknown.

V lost 6 bases to trimming and J lost 2 bases; unmatched junction nucleotides: 7. The CDR3 extends over 14 amino acids. CDR1 is MNHEY, CDR2 SMNVEV, per germline (reference sequence). The PCR employed 60 Vbeta primers together with 13 Jbeta primers. The assay was immunoSEQ multiplex PCR, and TCRdb's table has in-frame clones only and misses some. The table records more than 75,000 clones, about four fifths of them present only once. The TCR was taken from a woman aged 40 to 50 in good health and CMV-seronegative. The sequencing sample was made of PBMCs. This chain connects TRBV27 to TRBJ2-7, with 7 positions matching TRBD2. The DNA for the CDR3 is TGTGCCAGCAGACCTCTGGGGGGGGCCTACGAGCAGTACTTC. Protein sequence: CASRPLGGAYEQYF.